Reported below is one TCR beta chain. Its antigen remains unknown. These data come from a study of shared clonotypes between healthy human individuals. Findings of the study overall: Expectations were that clonotype sharing among donors would be affected by sequencing depth. Clonotypes not shared had lower generation probabilities than those common to all four donors.

Sequencing was performed with immunoSEQ multiplex PCR; in TCRdb, only in-frame clones are kept and a portion is missing. This table holds some 1.1 million clones, approximately 80% found once. Germline V CDR1 and CDR2: PRHDT, FYEKMQ (reference sequence). This CDR3 is built from 14 residues. The V segment lost 5 bases and the J segment 3 bases; nucleotides outside the gene matches: 4. Sequenced: memory CD4+ T cells from PBMCs. As for subset: CD45RA-negative fraction. This receptor was taken from a young man in good health. Some clones in this sample may be carry-over from other donors' samples. The chain links TRBV13 to TRBJ2-7; TRBD2 matches at 10 bases. This CDR3 is CASSIGLADYEQYF. The DNA of the CDR3 is TGTGCCAGCAGCATCGGACTAGCGGACTACGAGCAGTACTTC.